The 20 T cell receptor beta chains below were found in one sample sequenced in a study of cytomegalovirus exposure and HLA in healthy donors (dated 2017 in TCRdb). Libraries came from the immunoSEQ multiplex PCR assay. A mixture of 60 forward primers for TCR Vbeta segments and 13 reverse primers for TCR Jbeta segments was used in the multiplex PCR. TCRdb took this table from immuneACCESS and kept in-frame rearrangements with V and J called. Such tables lack part of the clones; where checked against another copy, unresolved V genes explain under half of the gap, and the rest is unexplained. The sample table holds about 190,000 clones, of which 81% were seen once. Around 3.7% of the sample goes to the ten largest clones. Sequences were obtained from PBMCs. Receptors were obtained from a man aged 35 to 55 in good health and CMV-seropositive.

V is TRBV2 and J is TRBJ2-5, with a possible D match to TRBD1 (6 bases). V gave up 4 bases and J gave up 5 bases, with 17 bases separating them. The CDR3 has 15 amino acids. The germline V gene encodes CDR1 SNHLY and CDR2 FYNNEI. The CDR3 nucleotides are TGTGCCAGCAGTGGATTACAGGGCAGGAGTGAGACCCAGTACTTC. Translating gives CASSGLQGRSETQYF.

The chain has TRBV18 and TRBJ2-1; D is perhaps TRBD2 (5 bases). V was trimmed by 3 bases and J by 2 bases, leaving 11 bases between them. The CDR3 loop spans 15 amino acids. Per the germline V gene, CDR1 is KGHSH and CDR2 is LQKENI. The CDR3: CASSPRAEAYNEQFF. The DNA for the CDR3 is TGTGCCAGCTCACCCCGGGCGGAGGCCTACAATGAGCAGTTCTTC.

The chain uses TRBV6-1 and TRBJ1-6, with 8 positions matching TRBD1. Germline-derived CDR1 and CDR2 are MNHNS and SASEGT. The junction had 4 bases not matched to a gene; V was cut back by 0 bases and J by 0 bases. CDR3 length equals 18 residues. CDR3 coding DNA: TGTGCCAGCAGTGAAGCGCGGGACAGGAGCTCCTATAATTCACCCCTCCACTTT. Its protein product is CASSEARDRSSYNSPLHF.

This clone came up a few times. The rearrangement uses TRBV4-2 and TRBJ2-7; 9 bases match TRBD1. CDR1 and CDR2 (germline): LGHNA, YNFKEQ. The CDR3 runs to 14 residues. V gave up 8 bases and J gave up 2 bases; unmatched junction bases: 7. The CDR3 loop reads CASGWGTGTYEQYF. CDR3 nucleotides: TGTGCCAGCGGGTGGGGGACAGGGACCTACGAGCAGTACTTC.

This clone has just a few counts. The chain carries TRBV6-5 and TRBJ2-2, with D perhaps TRBD2 (6 bases). CDR1 and CDR2 (germline): MNHEY, SVGAGI. This CDR3 contains 14 residues. V was pared by 7 bases and J by 7 bases, with 16 bases between. DNA of the CDR3: TGTGCCAGCATTCCCGCTGGAGGGTTCGGGGAGCTGTTTTTT. Residues: CASIPAGGFGELFF.

The rearrangement joins TRBV2 to TRBJ2-5; 8 bases line up with TRBD2. V dropped 7 bases and J dropped 7; count of bases not matched to a gene: 14. The CDR3 is made up of 15 amino acids. Germline CDR1 reads SNHLY; CDR2 reads FYNNEI. The CDR3 loop reads CASNTGGGLDGTQYF. CDR3 sequence (DNA): TGTGCCAGCAATACGGGGGGGGGCCTAGATGGGACCCAGTACTTC.

The chain carries TRBV11-2 and TRBJ2-7; no reliable D call. The germline V gene encodes CDR1 SGHAT and CDR2 FQNNGV. Trimming cost V 5 bases and J 3 bases, with 5 bases left between them. This CDR3 comprises 11 residues. CDR3 loop: CASSADYEQYF. CDR3 nucleotide sequence: TGTGCCAGCAGCGCGGACTACGAGCAGTACTTC. The variable domain in full, with the rest retrieved from reference TRBV11-2 and TRBJ2-7, is EAGVAQSPRYKIIEKRQSVAFWCNPISGHATLYWYQQILGQGPKLLIQFQNNGVVDDSQLPKDRFSAERLKGVDSTLKIQPAKLEDSAVYLCASSADYEQYFGPGTRLTVT.

The V call is TRBV11-2, the J call TRBJ2-3, with 8 positions matching TRBD2. Unmatched junction bases numbered 13, after V lost 4 bases and J lost 7 bases. CDR1 and CDR2 (germline): SGHAT, FQNNGV. The CDR3 consists of 16 residues. This chain's CDR3 is CASSSRSSGERNTQYF. The DNA for the CDR3 is TGTGCCAGCAGCTCGAGGAGTAGCGGGGAACGGAATACGCAGTATTTT.

There are a few counts of this clone. The V gene is TRBV5-3, the J gene TRBJ1-1; unclear D gene. TRBV5-3 is sorted into the ORF group, with uncertain function. V gave up 4 bases and J gave up 1 base, with 20 bases separating them. This CDR3 is 17 amino acids long. CDR3 in amino acids: CARSVKVEAPENTEAFF. Written as DNA, the CDR3 is TGTGCCAGAAGCGTGAAAGTCGAGGCTCCGGAGAACACTGAAGCTTTCTTT.

V and J are TRBV6-4 and TRBJ2-1; D gene unclear. The CDR3 consists of 13 residues. Between the trimmed V and J ends, which lost 6 bases and 3 bases, there was a span of 9 bases. Germline V gene lookup returns CDR1 MRHNA and CDR2 SNTAGT. Written as DNA, the CDR3 is TGTGCCAGCAGGTGCCAGTACTACAATGAGCAGTTCTTC. Protein: CASRCQYYNEQFF.

CDR3 nucleotide sequence: TGTGCCATCCTAGAATCAGGGGCACAGCTCCAGTATAACTATGGCTACACCTTC. As protein: CAILESGAQLQYNYGYTF. This chain connects TRBV2 to TRBJ1-2; possible D gene TRBD1, 6 bases. The V gene lost 10 bases and the J gene lost 1 base, with 28 bases spanning the gap. The germline V gene encodes CDR1 SNHLY and CDR2 FYNNEI. The CDR3 is 18 residues long. Filled out from reference TRBV2 and TRBJ1-2, the complete variable domain reads EPEVTQTPSHQVTQMGQEVILRCVPISNHLYFYWYRQILGQKVEFLVSFYNNEISEKSEIFDDQFSVERPDGSNFTLKIRSTKLEDSAMYFCAILESGAQLQYNYGYTFGSGTRLTVV.

This chain connects TRBV9 to TRBJ2-7, with TRBD2 matching over 7 bases. This CDR3 contains 16 residues. Looked up from germline, CDR1 is SGDLS and CDR2 is YYNGEE. The trim removed 1 base at V and 5 bases at J, leaving 12 bases unmatched. CDR3: CASSVFGEAGADEQYF. The DNA for the CDR3 is TGTGCCAGCAGCGTATTCGGCGAGGCGGGAGCCGACGAGCAGTACTTC.

This rearrangement joins TRBV19 to TRBJ2-3, with 11 bases that match TRBD2. V lost 2 bases to trimming and J lost 3 bases; unmatched junction nucleotides: 4. CDR1 and CDR2 from the germline V gene are LNHDA and SQIVND (reference sequence). CDR3 length: 16 residues. CDR3: CASSILAGGITDTQYF. CDR3 DNA sequence: TGTGCCAGTAGTATATTAGCGGGAGGGATTACAGATACGCAGTATTTT.

On this clone itself: Other DNA sequences within the sample encode an identical CDR3. The chain employs TRBV18 and TRBJ1-5; D is ambiguous. The CDR3 totals 13 residues. Germline CDR1 and CDR2: KGHSH and LQKENI. Trimming stripped 3 bases from V and 5 bases from J, with 8 bases between. The CDR3 region is CASSPGSDQPQHF. In DNA form, the CDR3 reads TGTGCCAGCTCACCTGGGAGCGATCAGCCCCAGCATTTT.

The table lists this clone with a count of one. The chain is built from TRBV6-5 and TRBJ1-6, with TRBD1 identical over 7 bases. V lost 6 bases, J lost 9 bases, and 5 bases stayed unmatched. The CDR3 is 13 amino acids. Germline V CDR1 and CDR2: MNHEY, SVGAGI. CDR3 loop: CASSGQAGSPLHF. In DNA form, the CDR3 reads TGTGCCAGCAGCGGACAGGCGGGTTCACCCCTCCACTTT.

Details on this clone: Different DNA sequences within this sample yield the same CDR3. This chain links TRBV5-1 with TRBJ2-7; 11 nucleotides agree with TRBD1. CDR1 is SGHRS and CDR2 is YFSETQ in the germline V gene. This CDR3 region has 14 residues. Trimming removed 3 bases from V and 4 bases from J; junction bases left unmatched: 3. Written as DNA, the CDR3 is TGCGCCAGCAGCTCCGGGACAGGGGGGTACGAGCAGTACTTC. Its protein is CASSSGTGGYEQYF.

J is TRBJ2-7 and V is TRBV6-1, with D perhaps matching TRBD2 (5 bases). V was cut by 3 bases and J by 5 bases, with 20 bases left in between. The CDR3 contains 16 residues. Germline assignment: CDR1 MNHNS and CDR2 SASEGT. As DNA, the CDR3 is TGTGCCAGCAGTGATGGACTGGACGGATTAAGCGACGAGCAGTACTTC. It encodes CASSDGLDGLSDEQYF.

V usage is TRBV10-3 and J usage is TRBJ1-4; possibly TRBD1 for D (5 bases). The CDR3 runs 14 residues. The germline CDR1 and CDR2 sequences are ENHRY and SYGVKD. Trimming cost V 6 bases and J 2 bases, with 10 bases left between them. Here the CDR3 DNA reads TGTGCCATCAGAGGACACGGGACTAATGAAAAACTGTTTTTT. Protein product: CAIRGHGTNEKLFF.

The chain is built from TRBV6-5 and TRBJ1-1, with 10 bases identical to TRBD1. Germline CDR1 MNHEY, CDR2 SVGAGI. With 5 bases clipped from V and 1 base from J, the junction kept 4 bases outside the gene matches. This CDR3 comprises 15 residues. CDR3 nucleotide sequence: TGTGCCAGCAGTCCCCGGGACAGGGGGAACACTGAAGCTTTCTTT. This translates into CASSPRDRGNTEAFF.

V usage is TRBV5-4 and J usage is TRBJ2-7; 10 bases are a match to TRBD1. The CDR3 covers 14 residues. After removal of 6 bases from V and 4 bases from J, the junction contained 7 bases not matched to a gene. Germline V CDR1 and CDR2: SGHNT, YYREEE (reference sequence). In DNA, the CDR3 is TGTGCCAGCAACCGTCGGGACAGGGGATACGAGCAGTACTTC. The encoded protein is CASNRRDRGYEQYF.